The clone carrying this TCR beta chain was seen more than once but under ten times. Described treatment: oral pan-JAK inhibitor, 5-10 mg twice daily. These data are taken from a study of CD8+ T cells in alopecia areata. V lost 7 bases, J lost 7 bases, and 5 bases stayed unmatched. The CDR3 sequence is 14 residues long. Germline assignment: CDR1 KGHSH and CDR2 LQKENI. RNA was extracted and reverse transcribed into cDNA as the sequencing template. Sequencing used immunoSEQ multiplex PCR; TCRdb keeps in-frame clones, though not all of them. The sample has roughly 120,000 clones, around 53% seen once. This sequence was found in a human donor with alopecia areata. The chain has TRBV18 and TRBJ2-1; 12 nucleotides agree with TRBD1. This specimen was CD4+ T cells sorted from blood, taken at week 4, from a patient treated with tofacitinib. The CDR3, as DNA: TGTGCCAGCTTTAGGGACAGGGGGCGGAATGAGCAGTTCTTC. It encodes CASFRDRGRNEQFF.